These 18 T cell receptor beta chains originate from one sample sequenced in a study of Graves' ophthalmopathy and Graves' hyperthyroidism. Investigators amplified TCR beta CDR3 regions from RNA transcripts. RT-PCR with HTBI primers came first, then second-round multiplex PCR. TCRdb redid the calling of the multiplex PCR reads with MiXCR, one entry per CDR3 protein. Altogether 740,000 or so distinct CDR3 sequences are present, around 40% being singletons, with the ten largest covering 44%. Sequencing was carried out using peripheral blood. The receptor set was obtained from an adult man with Graves' ophthalmopathy.

The chain couples TRBV24-1 to TRBJ2-5; 7 bases align to TRBD1. The V segment lost 4 bases and the J segment 5 bases; nucleotides outside the gene matches: 9. CDR3 length: 15 residues. Germline V gene lookup returns CDR1 KGHDR and CDR2 SFDVKD. Here the CDR3 reads CATSDPGTDLETQYF. CDR3 in DNA: TGTGCCACCAGTGACCCAGGGACAGATTTGGAGACCCAGTACTTC.

The sample holds many counts of this clonotype. This CDR3 reads CASSAGGLAGGGEQYF. CDR3 DNA sequence: TGTGCCAGCAGCGCGGGCGGACTAGCGGGAGGAGGTGAGCAGTACTTC. The V and J genes are TRBV7-9 and TRBJ2-7, with 14 bases aligning to TRBD2. The germline V gene has CDR1 SEHNR and CDR2 FQNEAQ (reference sequence). The CDR3 has 16 amino acids. J lost 7 bases, V lost 5 bases, and 10 bases had no gene match.

The V gene is TRBV29-1, the J gene TRBJ1-3; D is ambiguous. Per the germline V gene, CDR1 is SQVTM and CDR2 is ANQGSEA. Trimming shortened V by 7 bases and J by 8 bases, and 12 bases separated the two germline ends. This CDR3 has 11 residues. The CDR3 coding sequence is TGCAGCGCCGGGAGCGGGGACACCATATATTTT. This gives the protein CSAGSGDTIYF.

The V and J genes are TRBV20-1 and TRBJ2-7, with D maybe TRBD1 (5 bases). The germline CDR1 and CDR2 sequences are DFQATT and SNEGSKA (reference sequence). The ends were cut back, 0 bases at V and 2 bases at J, with 14 bases in the middle. This CDR3 contains 15 residues. The CDR3 sequence: CSARDTTVLPYEQYF. The CDR3 DNA sequence: TGCAGTGCTAGAGATACGACAGTACTACCCTACGAGCAGTACTTC.

This clonotype appeared a single time. This rearrangement joins TRBV2 to TRBJ1-2; TRBD1 matches at 7 bases. V dropped 5 bases and J dropped 5; count of bases not matched to a gene: 14. This CDR3 spans 16 amino acids. In germline, CDR1 is SNHLY, CDR2 FYNNEI. The DNA for the CDR3 is TGTGCCAGCAGTTCCATAATCCGGGACAGCAAATATGGCTACACCTTC. The encoded protein is CASSSIIRDSKYGYTF.

At least ten counts were recorded for this clonotype. This rearrangement joins TRBV7-8 to TRBJ1-1; D is unclear. The germline V gene encodes CDR1 SGHVS and CDR2 FQNEAQ. The CDR3 consists of 16 residues. The V gene lost 5 bases and the J gene lost 0 bases, with 16 bases spanning the gap. CDR3 sequence (DNA): TGTGCCAGCAGCCAAGTCTTCACATCGCTGAACACTGAAGCTTTCTTT. Translated: CASSQVFTSLNTEAFF.

This clonotype occurred a few times. J is TRBJ2-2 and V is TRBV7-9, with 10 bases aligning to TRBD1. CDR3 size: 16 residues. J lost 1 base, V lost 5 bases, and 4 bases had no gene match. Germline lookup yields CDR1 SEHNR and CDR2 FQNEAQ (reference sequence). The CDR3: CASSPGQGMNTGELFF. The CDR3 region has the DNA TGTGCCAGCAGCCCGGGACAGGGGATGAACACCGGGGAGCTGTTTTTT.

V and J are TRBV7-4 and TRBJ1-1, with 7 positions matching TRBD1. This CDR3 is built from 14 residues. In germline, CDR1 is SGHVT, CDR2 SQSDAQ. Losses at the gene ends were 2 bases for V and 7 bases for J; bases not matched to a gene: 7. CDR3 loop: CASSLWTGGGEAFF. The DNA for the CDR3 is TGTGCCAGCAGCTTATGGACAGGCGGGGGTGAAGCTTTCTTT.

This clonotype came up many times. CDR3 residues: CASSGTGEGYTF. The CDR3 DNA follows: TGTGCCAGCAGTGGGACAGGGGAAGGCTACACCTTC. The rearrangement joins TRBV2 to TRBJ1-2, with 9 bases matching TRBD1. Unmatched junction bases numbered 2, after V lost 4 bases and J lost 8 bases. The CDR3 runs 12 residues. The germline V gene has CDR1 SNHLY and CDR2 FYNNEI.

The chain recombines TRBV2 with TRBJ1-1; D might be TRBD1 (5 bases). The length of the CDR3 is 11 residues. Germline V CDR1 and CDR2: SNHLY, FYNNEI. V lost 6 bases to trimming and J lost 9 bases, with 11 bases between them. The CDR3 DNA is TGTGCCAGCAGCTTCAACAGGAAAGCTTTCTTT. It translates to CASSFNRKAFF.

This clonotype was detected a few times. The chain recombines TRBV9 with TRBJ1-6, with a tentative D call TRBD1 (6 bases). V was cut by 3 bases and J by 0 bases, with 10 bases left in between. This CDR3 contains 16 residues. Germline V lookup: CDR1 SGDLS, CDR2 YYNGEE. CDR3 loop: CASSARTASYNSPLHF. The CDR3 DNA sequence: TGTGCCAGCAGCGCGAGGACAGCCTCCTATAATTCACCCCTCCACTTT.

This clonotype was picked up a small number of times. This chain uses TRBV9 with TRBJ1-4; D call uncertain. The CDR3 is 14 residues long. Germline CDR1 reads SGDLS; CDR2 reads YYNGEE. Trimming took off 4 bases at V and 3 bases at J, with 10 bases between the two ends. CDR3 DNA: TGTGCCAGCAGCCAACAGAGATCTAATGAAAAACTGTTTTTT. Its translation is CASSQQRSNEKLFF.

V is TRBV2 and J is TRBJ1-3; tentatively, D is TRBD1 (6 bases). V lost 7 bases to trimming and J lost 4 bases, with 11 bases between them. The CDR3 runs to 13 residues. Germline loops: CDR1 SNHLY, CDR2 FYNNEI. The CDR3 is CASILRGGNTIYF. CDR3 nucleotides: TGTGCCAGCATCTTAAGGGGGGGAAACACCATATATTTT.

This clonotype was detected many times. The chain carries TRBV15 and TRBJ1-2; 7 bases line up with TRBD1. Germline trimming cut 10 bases from V and 2 bases from J; bases unmatched to any gene: 10. CDR1 is LNHNV and CDR2 is YYDKDF in the germline V gene (reference sequence). The CDR3 is 14 amino acids. CDR3 bases: TGTGCCAGCAGTCCCGCGGGACAGAACTATGGCTACACCTTC. Translated: CASSPAGQNYGYTF. Full variable domain (rest looked up from reference TRBV15 and TRBJ1-2): DAMVIQNPRYQVTQFGKPVTLSCSQTLNHNVMYWYQQKSSQAPKLLFHYYDKDFNNEADTPDNFQSRRPNTSFCFLDIRSPGLGDTAMYLCASSPAGQNYGYTFGSGTRLTVV.

The V call is TRBV11-2, the J call TRBJ1-2; no clear D. V dropped 4 bases and J dropped 4 bases, with 13 bases sitting between them. CDR1 and CDR2 from the germline V gene are SGHAT and FQNNGV. This CDR3 contains 14 residues. CDR3 sequence reads: CASSSIGQAYGYTF. CDR3 sequence (DNA): TGTGCCAGCAGCTCTATCGGGCAGGCCTATGGCTACACCTTC.

The rearrangement uses TRBV10-1 and TRBJ2-7; D might be TRBD1 (5 bases). In germline, CDR1 is WNHNN, CDR2 SYGVQD (reference sequence). CDR3 length: 13 residues. The V gene lost 5 bases and the J gene lost 7 bases, with 15 bases spanning the gap. The chain's CDR3 is CASSTGPGYEQYF. The CDR3 nucleotides are TGCGCCAGCAGTACAGGACCAGGATATGAGCAGTACTTC.

V is TRBV2 and J is TRBJ1-4; 7 bases fit TRBD1. Germline CDR1 SNHLY, CDR2 FYNNEI. Germline trimming cut 4 bases from V and 7 bases from J; bases unmatched to any gene: 3. The CDR3 is made up of 13 amino acids. DNA of the CDR3: TGTGCCAGCAGTGGAGAGGGGGCTGAAAAACTGTTTTTT. Protein product: CASSGEGAEKLFF.

V gene TRBV7-9 combines with J gene TRBJ2-7; 14 bases fit TRBD2. The V segment lost 5 bases and the J segment 5 bases; nucleotides outside the gene matches: 5. The CDR3 consists of 15 residues. Germline-derived CDR1 and CDR2 are SEHNR and FQNEAQ (reference sequence). This chain's CDR3 is CASSIGTSGSHEQYF. The CDR3 DNA reads as TGTGCCAGCAGCATTGGGACTAGCGGGAGCCACGAGCAGTACTTC. Full variable domain (outside the CDR3, taken from reference TRBV7-9 and TRBJ2-7): DTGVSQNPRHKITKRGQNVTFRCDPISEHNRLYWYRQTLGQGPEFLTYFQNEAQLEKSRLLSDRFSAERPKGSFSTLEIQRTEQGDSAMYLCASSIGTSGSHEQYFGPGTRLTVT.